This TCR beta chain was sequenced in a study of OX40 agonist ivuxolimab in advanced cancers. Study results and limitations: Expanded peripheral T cell antigen specificity was not determined. Dose levels from 0.1 to 3.0 mg/kg saw CD4+ and CD8+ blood T cells expand clonally by week 6.

As concerns this clone: Its cognate antigen is unknown.

Germline V gives CDR1 MNHNY, CDR2 SVGAGI (reference sequence). Trimming took 5 bases from V and 1 from J; bases not matched to a gene: 9. The CDR3 extends over 16 amino acids. Libraries were prepared by immunoSEQ multiplex PCR; TCRdb keeps only in-frame clonotypes and omits some of them. The sample has around 30,000 clones, roughly 80% seen once. The sequence derives from an adult with an advanced solid tumor such as melanoma, head and neck, liver or kidney cancer. The chain uses TRBV6-6 and TRBJ2-3; 7 nucleotides line up with TRBD2. The material was CD4+ or CD8+ T cells sorted from blood, obtained in a trial of the OX40 agonist ivuxolimab. The CDR3 loop is CASSANGRGGTDTQYF. DNA of the CDR3: TGTGCCAGCAGTGCCAACGGTCGGGGGGGCACAGATACGCAGTATTTT.